Listed below are T cell receptor beta chains from one sample, sequenced in a study of radiation and T cells in renal cell carcinoma. TCRdb's table, derived via immunoSEQ multiplex PCR, lists solely in-frame clones and lacks some. The sample includes approximately 25,000 clones, approximately 54% of them seen just once. The material was tumor tissue, obtained from a patient whose treatment was nephrectomy without radiotherapy. The receptors derive from a human donor with renal cell carcinoma. CDR3s include the opening cysteine and the closing phenylalanine or tryptophan. Each record gives: D gene, J gene, clone size, V gene, CDR3 DNA, CDR3 protein. The D gene is left open where the match is weak. Where a row states a size, it is once, few, many or the class of an expanded clone; other rows omit it.

>NA|TRBJ2-1|NA|TRBV30
TGTGCCTGGAGCCGGGATGAGCAGTTCTTC
CAWSRDEQFF
>NA|TRBJ1-4|NA|TRBV7-9
TGTGCCAGCAGCTCCGGGGGCCAACATCCGGCTAATGAAAAACTGTTTTTT
CASSSGGQHPANEKLFF
>NA|TRBJ1-2|few|TRBV9
TGTGCCAGCAGCCCCCTCGGGGGTGGCTACACCTTC
CASSPLGGGYTF
>NA|TRBJ1-5|few|TRBV30
TGTGCCTGGAGTGGACAAGTGAATCAGCCCCAGCATTTT
CAWSGQVNQPQHF
>NA|TRBJ1-2|NA|TRBV21-1
TGTGCCATCCTCCGGGACAGAGACTTCTATGGCTACACCTTC
CAILRDRDFYGYTF
>TRBD1|TRBJ1-4|once|TRBV9
TGTGCCAGCAGCCGCCGGGACAGGGGGCTAGCTAATGAAAAACTGTTTTTT
CASSRRDRGLANEKLFF
>NA|TRBJ2-2|NA|TRBV7-9
TGTGCCAGCAGCTTCGACAGTAATACCGGGGAGCTGTTTTTT
CASSFDSNTGELFF
>NA|TRBJ1-4|NA|TRBV9
TGTGCCAGCAGCGCCCTGGGAACAACTAATGAAAAACTGTTTTTT
CASSALGTTNEKLFF
>NA|TRBJ1-5|few|TRBV9
TGTGCCAGCAGCGCCTGGACAGATCAGCCCCAGCATTTT
CASSAWTDQPQHF
>NA|TRBJ2-1|NA|TRBV5-1
TGCGCCAGCAGCTTGTCGACCGGGGGCTACAATGAGCAGTTCTTC
CASSLSTGGYNEQFF
>NA|TRBJ2-5|NA|TRBV29-1
TGCAGCGTTGAAACCGGCCAAGGGCAAGAGACCCAGTACTTC
CSVETGQGQETQYF
>TRBD1|TRBJ1-2|once|TRBV6-5
TGTGCCTTCCGATCCGGGACAGCCTATGGCTACACCTTC
CAFRSGTAYGYTF
>NA|TRBJ2-7|NA|TRBV6-6
TGTGCCAGCACCACCTCGGCCGGTATGAGCTCCTACGAGCAGTACTTC
CASTTSAGMSSYEQYF
>TRBD2|TRBJ2-1|NA|TRBV9
TGTGCCAGCAGCGTAGACATAGCGGGGGGCCCCTCCTACAATGAGCAGTTCTTC
CASSVDIAGGPSYNEQFF
>NA|TRBJ2-1|NA|TRBV5-1
TGCGCCAGCAGCTTGGAGTCTAAACCCCAGTTCTTC
CASSLESKPQFF
>NA|TRBJ1-5|NA|TRBV15
TGTGCCACCAGCAGAGATGGCAGGGGTAACAATCAGCCCCAGCATTTT
CATSRDGRGNNQPQHF
>TRBD2|TRBJ2-5|NA|TRBV7-6
TGTGCCAGCAGCTTCAGATTACTAGCGGGGCAAAAGACCCAGTACTTC
CASSFRLLAGQKTQYF
>NA|TRBJ2-7|NA|TRBV4-3
TGCGCCAGCAGCCAAGATCCCTCGCTCCAGGTTACCTACGAGCAGTACTTC
CASSQDPSLQVTYEQYF
>NA|TRBJ2-7|NA|TRBV29-1
TGCAGCGCCCTAGGGTGGATCTGGGGCGAGCAGTACTTC
CSALGWIWGEQYF
>NA|TRBJ1-4|NA|TRBV18
TGTGCCAGCTCTCGAACAGGGAGCGTCAGGGAAAAACTGTTTTTT
CASSRTGSVREKLFF
>TRBD1|TRBJ1-6|NA|TRBV18
TGTGCCAGCTCACCAGAGACAGGGAAAAATTCACCCCTCCACTTT
CASSPETGKNSPLHF
>TRBD1|TRBJ1-2|once|TRBV6-5
TGTGCCAGCAGTTACTCGGGACAGACTTATGGCTACACCTTC
CASSYSGQTYGYTF
>NA|TRBJ1-1|NA|TRBV4-2
TGTGCCAGCAGCTTGGGCCGGGCGGCAACGAACACTGAAGCTTTCTTT
CASSLGRAATNTEAFF
>NA|TRBJ1-2|few|TRBV25-1
TGTGCCAGCAGTGAAAACAATTATGGCTACACCTTC
CASSENNYGYTF
>TRBD1|TRBJ1-6|NA|TRBV30
TGTGCCTGGAGACCTCGGACAGGGGTAATATATAATTCACCCCTCCACTTT
CAWRPRTGVIYNSPLHF
>NA|TRBJ2-1|NA|TRBV13
TGTGCCAGCAGCTTAGGAGGGGTGGGATACAATGAGCAGTTCTTC
CASSLGGVGYNEQFF
>NA|TRBJ1-2|NA|TRBV4-1
TGCGCCAGCAGCCAAGACATTGGCATTACGCCCCATGGCTACACCTTC
CASSQDIGITPHGYTF
>NA|TRBJ1-2|NA|TRBV6-6
TGTGCCAGCCGCTGGGGGCTCTATGGCTACACCTTC
CASRWGLYGYTF
>NA|TRBJ1-1|few|TRBV6-5
TGTGCCAGCAGTTACTCGGGGCGGGGGAACACTGAAGCTTTCTTT
CASSYSGRGNTEAFF
>TRBD1|TRBJ2-5|NA|TRBV5-4
TGTGCCAGCAGCTTGGAACCCCACAGGGGAGAGACCCAGTACTTC
CASSLEPHRGETQYF
>NA|TRBJ1-2|NA|TRBV14
TGTGCCAGCAGCCACGGCCCCTATGGCTACACCTTC
CASSHGPYGYTF
>NA|TRBJ2-5|NA|TRBV7-2
TGTGCCAGCACTCAAGGCATGGGCAACCAAGAGACCCAGTACTTC
CASTQGMGNQETQYF
>TRBD2|TRBJ2-3|NA|TRBV6-5
TGTGCCAGCAGAGCGGGGGGCACAGATACGCAGTATTTT
CASRAGGTDTQYF
>TRBD1|TRBJ2-7|NA|TRBV4-2
TGTGCCAGCAGCCAAGCAGCGACAGGGGCCTACGAGCAGTACTTC
CASSQAATGAYEQYF
>NA|TRBJ2-7|NA|TRBV7-2
TGTGCCAGCAGCTTAGCGACGTTGTGGGGCGAGCAGTACTTC
CASSLATLWGEQYF
>TRBD1|TRBJ2-7|NA|TRBV7-9
TGTGCCAGCAGCTCCCCTCCGGGACAGGGGGACGAGCAGTACTTC
CASSSPPGQGDEQYF